A single sample is the source of the 28 T cell receptor beta chains below, sequenced in a study of blood T cell repertoires in COVID-19. Libraries were prepared by immunoSEQ multiplex PCR; TCRdb keeps only in-frame clonotypes and omits some of them. The sample shows 180,000 or so clones, about 90% of them seen only once. Specimen: peripheral blood. The source of these receptors is a man aged 40-55 years with active or convalescent COVID-19.

The J gene is TRBJ2-2, the V gene TRBV4-2; TRBD2 aligns across 13 bases. CDR1 is LGHNA and CDR2 is YNFKEQ in the germline V gene. This CDR3 is 16 amino acids long. The ends lost 2 bases at V and 6 bases at J; junction bases unmatched: 3. This chain's CDR3 is CASSQTLAGGPGELFF. CDR3 DNA sequence: TGTGCCAGCAGCCAAACACTAGCGGGGGGGCCCGGGGAGCTGTTTTTT.

The chain combines TRBV6-6 with TRBJ1-2, with a tentative D call TRBD1 (5 bases). Deletions cut 7 bases from V and 4 bases from J, with 19 bases between. The CDR3 runs to 15 residues. CDR1 is MNHNY, CDR2 SVGAGI, per germline (reference sequence). The CDR3 region has the DNA TGTGCCAGCATCCCCAAGGAAGGGGTTTCCTATGGCTACACCTTC. Its protein product is CASIPKEGVSYGYTF.

The CDR3 nucleotides are TGTGCCAGCGGACCTCCCCTAGGGGATGAGCAGTTCTTC. It is translated as CASGPPLGDEQFF. This chain uses TRBV12-3 or TRBV12-4 with TRBJ2-1, with TRBD1 as a possible D gene (5 bases). The V end was cut by 8 bases, the J end by 8 bases, with 16 bases between. CDR3 length: 13 amino acids.

The CDR3 DNA sequence: TGTGCCAGCAGCCAAGAAGGACTAGCCCACCAGTACTTC. Protein product: CASSQEGLAHQYF. This chain links TRBV3-1 (or the pseudogene TRBV3-2) with TRBJ2-5; 8 bases line up with TRBD2. J was trimmed by 10 bases and V by 0 bases; bases with no gene match: 4. Germline-derived CDR1 and CDR2 are LGHDT and YNNKEL (reference sequence). The length of the CDR3 is 13 residues.

This clone was detected a few times. The V and J genes are TRBV6-2 or TRBV6-3 and TRBJ1-2, with 7 bases aligning to TRBD1. The CDR3 consists of 14 residues. Germline V gene data show CDR1 as MNHEY and CDR2 as SVGEGT. Unmatched junction bases numbered 9, after V lost 4 bases and J lost 7 bases. Here the CDR3 DNA reads TGTGCCAGCAGTTCGACAGGGAAGAGTCCTGGCTACACCTTC. Protein product: CASSSTGKSPGYTF.

The chain combines TRBV30 with TRBJ2-6, with 10 bases that match TRBD2. CDR3 length: 17 residues. Germline CDR1 is GTSNPN and CDR2 is SVGIG (reference sequence). The V and J ends lost 3 bases and 0 bases, in that order; junction bases with no gene match: 5. CDR3 nucleotides: TGTGCCTGGAGCGGACTAGCGGCTTCCTCTGGGGCCAACGTCCTGACTTTC. Translation: CAWSGLAASSGANVLTF.

The chain joins TRBV7-3 to TRBJ1-2; possible D gene TRBD1, 5 bases. V lost 0 bases, J lost 4 bases, and 6 bases lay in between. The CDR3 spans 13 residues. Germline V lookup: CDR1 SGHTA, CDR2 FQGTGA. As DNA, the CDR3 is TGTGCCAGCAGCTTAACCGGGGGCTATGGCTACACCTTC. Protein sequence: CASSLTGGYGYTF.

The chain combines TRBV7-2 with TRBJ2-1, with unresolved D. The CDR3 covers 13 residues. Germline loops: CDR1 SGHTA, CDR2 FQGNSA. The V and J ends lost 7 bases and 6 bases respectively, with 13 bases between them. The CDR3 protein is CASTAVHTNEQFF. The CDR3 nucleotides read TGTGCCAGCACCGCGGTCCACACCAATGAGCAGTTCTTC.

This sequence joins TRBV11-2 and TRBJ2-1; 12 bases match TRBD2. The junction had 2 bases not matched to a gene; V was cut back by 1 base and J by 7 bases. Germline lookup yields CDR1 SGHAT and CDR2 FQNNGV. CDR3 length equals 15 residues. This chain's CDR3 is CASSLVGLAGNEQFF. For the CDR3, the DNA is TGTGCCAGCAGCTTAGTCGGACTAGCGGGGAATGAGCAGTTCTTC.

The chain is built from TRBV7-3 and TRBJ2-7, with D possibly being TRBD2 (6 bases). There are 15 residues in the CDR3. Trimming cost V 2 bases and J 2 bases, with 13 bases left between them. Germline loops: CDR1 SGHTA, CDR2 FQGTGA. This CDR3 is CASSLGEDLTYEQYF. The CDR3 nucleotides read TGTGCCAGCAGCTTAGGGGAGGACCTGACCTACGAGCAGTACTTC. The whole variable domain, filled in from reference TRBV7-3 and TRBJ2-7, reads GAGVSQTPSNKVTEKGKYVELRCDPISGHTALYWYRQSLGQGPEFLIYFQGTGAADDSGLPNDRFFAVRPEGSVSTLKIQRTERGDSAVYLCASSLGEDLTYEQYFGPGTRLTVT.

Only one count was recorded for this clone. The chain has TRBV6-5 and TRBJ2-3; 11 nucleotides line up with TRBD2. Germline V gene data show CDR1 as MNHEY and CDR2 as SVGAGI. The CDR3 totals 14 residues. The trim removed 6 bases at V and 3 bases at J, leaving 2 bases unmatched. The CDR3 coding sequence is TGTGCCAGCAGGGTAGCGGGGGGGACAGATACGCAGTATTTT. Protein sequence: CASRVAGGTDTQYF.

This clone came up once. The chain links TRBV30 to TRBJ1-3; no definite D call. Germline CDR1 and CDR2: GTSNPN and SVGIG (reference sequence). This CDR3 comprises 13 residues. Trimming removed 0 bases at V and 0 bases at J, with 3 bases between. The CDR3 region is CAWSVFSGNTIYF. CDR3 nucleotides: TGTGCCTGGAGTGTCTTCTCTGGAAACACCATATATTTT.

For the CDR3, the DNA is TGTGCCAGCAGCCCAACCCCCAGGACAGGGGATGGCTACACCTTC. Encoded protein: CASSPTPRTGDGYTF. The rearrangement links TRBV9 to TRBJ1-2; 9 nucleotides align to TRBD1. With V trimmed by 4 bases and J by 6 bases, 10 bases remained unmatched. The V gene's germline CDR1 is SGDLS and CDR2 YYNGEE. This CDR3 has 15 amino acids.

Here the CDR3 DNA reads TGTGCCAGCAGGCCCCGGACAGCCTACGAGCAGTACTTC. It yields the protein CASRPRTAYEQYF. The chain carries TRBV6-5 and TRBJ2-7; weak D call: TRBD1 (6 bases). Germline values: CDR1 MNHEY, CDR2 SVGAGI. The CDR3 totals 13 residues. V lost 6 bases, J lost 2 bases, and 11 bases lay in between.

The chain uses TRBV2 and TRBJ1-1; D is ambiguous. This CDR3 spans 12 amino acids. CDR1 is SNHLY and CDR2 is FYNNEI in the germline V gene. V lost 8 bases and J 1 base, leaving 8 bases between the germline ends. The CDR3 DNA is TGTGCCAGCCAGCGGGCGAACACTGAAGCTTTCTTT. Protein sequence: CASQRANTEAFF.

The gene calls are TRBV27 and TRBJ2-7; 8 bases match TRBD2. The CDR3 has 17 amino acids. Germline V gene data show CDR1 as MNHEY and CDR2 as SMNVEV (reference sequence). Losses at the gene ends were 1 base for V and 3 bases for J; bases not matched to a gene: 11. The CDR3: CASSLLASGAGDYEQYF. The DNA for the CDR3 is TGTGCCAGCAGTTTATTAGCGTCGGGAGCGGGGGACTACGAGCAGTACTTC.

This clone was detected once. The rearrangement uses TRBV4-2 and TRBJ1-1; D unresolved. The V and J ends lost 0 bases and 5 bases respectively, with 10 bases between them. Per germline, CDR1 LGHNA and CDR2 YNFKEQ. The CDR3 length is 14 residues. CDR3 region: CASSQDPLETEAFF. The CDR3 DNA reads as TGTGCCAGCAGCCAAGATCCTTTGGAGACTGAAGCTTTCTTT.

The chain carries TRBV24-1 and TRBJ2-3; 13 bases are a match to TRBD2. V lost 2 bases and J lost 0; bases outside the gene matches: 4. Germline V gene data show CDR1 as KGHDR and CDR2 as SFDVKD. The CDR3 has 18 residues. This CDR3 is CATSDSGLAGRSTDTQYF. In DNA form, the CDR3 reads TGTGCCACCAGTGATTCGGGACTAGCGGGGCGAAGCACAGATACGCAGTATTTT.

This rearrangement joins TRBV6-5 to TRBJ1-4; possibly TRBD1 for D (5 bases). The germline V gene encodes CDR1 MNHEY and CDR2 SVGAGI. The CDR3 has 14 residues. Trimming took off 5 bases at V and 9 bases at J, with 16 bases between the two ends. Written as DNA, the CDR3 is TGTGCCAGCAGTCCCGACTGGGGCGGAAAAAAACTGTTTTTT. It specifies CASSPDWGGKKLFF.

The chain joins TRBV7-9 to TRBJ1-5, with D possibly matching TRBD1 (6 bases). V was clipped by 2 bases and J by 7 bases, with 12 bases between them. Germline V gene sequence: CDR1 SEHNR, CDR2 FQNEAQ (reference sequence). The CDR3 has 14 amino acids. CDR3 in amino acids: CASSLKGQGQPQHF. CDR3 nucleotides: TGTGCCAGCAGCTTAAAGGGACAAGGGCAGCCCCAGCATTTT.

The chain uses TRBV5-1 and TRBJ1-5; 9 nucleotides agree with TRBD1. The germline gives CDR1 SGHRS, CDR2 YFSETQ. The V gene end was trimmed by 5 bases and the J gene end by 5 bases; junction bases not matched to a gene: 8. This CDR3 spans 15 amino acids. The CDR3 DNA follows: TGCGCCAGCAGTCTCTCGGGACAGGGCGATCAGCCCCAGCATTTT. This gives the protein CASSLSGQGDQPQHF.

V is TRBV7-3 and J is TRBJ2-5; the match to TRBD1 covers 8 bases. The germline V gene encodes CDR1 SGHTA and CDR2 FQGTGA. The CDR3 is 14 amino acids. Trimming took 5 bases from V and 3 from J; bases not matched to a gene: 5. CDR3 amino acids: CASSPDRGKETQYF. The CDR3 DNA is TGTGCCAGCAGCCCAGACAGGGGAAAAGAGACCCAGTACTTC. Filled out from reference TRBV7-3 and TRBJ2-5, the complete variable domain reads GAGVSQTPSNKVTEKGKYVELRCDPISGHTALYWYRQSLGQGPEFLIYFQGTGAADDSGLPNDRFFAVRPEGSVSTLKIQRTERGDSAVYLCASSPDRGKETQYFGPGTRLLVL.

Concerning this clone: The junction shows a germline mismatch at one end, possibly a read error. The rearrangement uses TRBV29-1 and TRBJ2-5; the D is unclear. Per the germline V gene, CDR1 is SQVTM and CDR2 is ANQGSEA. The CDR3 extends over 11 amino acids. CDR3 sequence (DNA): TGCAGCGTGAAGAACCAGGAGACCCAGTACTTC. Translated, it gives CSVKNQETQYF.

The V and J genes are TRBV7-9 and TRBJ1-2, with 9 bases lining up with TRBD1. The CDR3 is made up of 16 amino acids. J was trimmed by 8 bases and V by 4 bases; bases with no gene match: 14. Germline lookup yields CDR1 SEHNR and CDR2 FQNEAQ (reference sequence). This CDR3 is CASSYADRQGVGGYTF. The CDR3 region has the DNA TGTGCCAGCAGCTACGCAGATCGACAGGGGGTAGGGGGCTACACCTTC.

This sequence joins TRBV7-6 and TRBJ1-3; D unclear. Trimming removed 2 bases at V and 0 bases at J, with 8 bases between. Germline V lookup: CDR1 SGHVS, CDR2 FNYEAQ. The CDR3 is made up of 15 amino acids. CDR3 region: CASSLSQVSGNTIYF. The CDR3 coding sequence is TGTGCCAGCAGCTTATCGCAGGTCTCTGGAAACACCATATATTTT. Together with reference TRBV7-6 and TRBJ1-3, the CDR3 gives the full variable domain: GAGVSQSPRYKVTKRGQDVALRCDPISGHVSLYWYRQALGQGPEFLTYFNYEAQQDKSGLPNDRFSAERPEGSISTLTIQRTEQRDSAMYRCASSLSQVSGNTIYFGEGSWLTVV.

This chain uses TRBV7-3 with TRBJ2-2; D remains unclear. The CDR3 sequence is 14 residues long. CDR1 is SGHTA, CDR2 FQGTGA, per germline. V lost 0 bases and J lost 4, with 6 bases in between. The CDR3 loop reads CASSLTSVTGELFF. In DNA, the CDR3 is TGTGCCAGCAGCTTAACTAGTGTCACCGGGGAGCTGTTTTTT.

This rearrangement joins TRBV28 to TRBJ2-1, with 9 nucleotides matching TRBD1. V trimming: 6 bases; J trimming: 9 bases; junction bases outside the gene matches: 9. Germline V lookup: CDR1 MDHEN, CDR2 SYDVKM. This CDR3 has 14 residues. The CDR3 loop is CASREQGARGEQFF. Here the CDR3 DNA reads TGTGCCAGCAGGGAACAGGGGGCTAGGGGTGAGCAGTTCTTC.

This chain joins TRBV5-6 and TRBJ1-1; no definite D call. In germline, CDR1 is SGHDT, CDR2 YYEEEE. Trimming took off 4 bases at V and 5 bases at J, with 12 bases between the two ends. The CDR3 runs 13 residues. The CDR3 here is CASSDWRDTEAFF. The CDR3 DNA reads TGTGCCAGCAGCGATTGGAGGGATACTGAAGCTTTCTTT.